Listed here is a single TCR beta chain. The antigen this receptor binds is unknown. There are no base qualities to consult, and no much larger clone falls within one base. These data come from a study of blood T cell repertoires in COVID-19 (dated by TCRdb to the early 2020s). For the wider study: The collaborator samples originated in the United States, Italy and Spain and spanned the acute and convalescent phases of COVID-19. HLA class I and class II types, where available, came from metadata supplied by the sample provider rather than from assay-based typing. The prospective study material was composed of cDNA or gDNA derived from T cells, B-cell-depleted T cells, or PBMCs. Deeply sampled blood TCRbeta repertoires from subjects exposed to, actively infected with, or recovered from COVID-19 were included in the dataset. The samples were drawn from two sources: the first 160 participants of the ongoing ImmuneRACE study, and fewer than 1,500 subjects contributed by 6 global collaborators. A freely available public database, intended as a resource for researchers studying the immune response to SARS-CoV-2, is where the repertoires were released. Nearly every sample came with metadata listing a de-identified subject ID, COVID-19 status, age in years and sex.

Participants in the prospective study were aged roughly 18 to 95 years, lived in under 30 United States geographic areas, and enrolled through a virtual design. In the prospective study, cohorts were assigned on the basis of participant-reported clinical history obtained from a screening survey and a study questionnaire. Mobile phlebotomists in the prospective study collected whole blood, serum and a nasopharyngeal or oropharyngeal swab from every participant. Over an approximately two-month period, participants in the prospective study had the option of providing additional blood draws and questionnaires. Before DNA extraction, prospective study blood samples were shipped either frozen or at room temperature. TCRbeta CDR3 regions were amplified from genomic DNA using the immunoSEQ Assay, a bias-controlled multiplex PCR. Per the source publication's procedure: Nucleated cell counts per sample were estimated from amplification of reference gene primers within the assay. To quantify the absolute abundance of each unique TCRbeta CDR3 rearrangement, sequence reads were collapsed and filtered. For each sample, productive Simpson clonality was calculated as the square root of Simpson's diversity index over productive rearrangements. The table was pulled from immuneACCESS by TCRdb, which kept in-frame rearrangements only. Such tables lose some clones; where checked, under half of the loss comes from unresolved V genes, and the rest has no known cause. V, J and clone size derive from that table, while D and trimming were established from the DNA sequence. Within this sample are 250,000 or so clones, with approximately 90% of them counted one time only. Approximately 4% of the sample is held by the ten biggest clonotypes.

Here is what the overall study found, with its caveats: Clinical and demographic metadata were provided uncurated, with the amount varying by source and participant.

The junction shows trimming of 4 bases on V and 2 bases on J, plus 18 bases between the germline ends. From the cysteine through the phenylalanine, the CDR3 covers 16 amino acids. The entry retains the CDR3 DNA only, 48 bases that are in frame from base 1. The germline V gene (reference sequence) sets CDR1 to SGHKS and CDR2 to YYEKEE. The sequence was obtained from a woman in her twenties or thirties with acute COVID-19. The sequenced material came from PBMCs or T cells enriched from blood (not recorded which). This chain is built from TRBV5-5 and TRBJ1-2; the D gene is perhaps TRBD1, on 6 matching bases. CDR3 region: CASSPGGREVNYGYTF. The DNA reads TGTGCCAGCAGCCCGGGGGGCAGGGAAGTAAACTATGGCTACACCTTC.